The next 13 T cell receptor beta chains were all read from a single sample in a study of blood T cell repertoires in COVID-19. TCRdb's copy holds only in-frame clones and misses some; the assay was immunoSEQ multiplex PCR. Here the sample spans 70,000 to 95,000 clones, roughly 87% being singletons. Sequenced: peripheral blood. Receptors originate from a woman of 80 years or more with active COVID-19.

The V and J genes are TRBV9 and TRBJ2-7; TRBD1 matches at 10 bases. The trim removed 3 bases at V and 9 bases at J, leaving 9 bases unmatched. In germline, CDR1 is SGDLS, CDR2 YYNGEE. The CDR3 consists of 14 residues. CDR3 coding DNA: TGTGCCAGCAGCGCGACAGGGGGCGTAACATCGCAGTACTTC. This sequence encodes CASSATGGVTSQYF.

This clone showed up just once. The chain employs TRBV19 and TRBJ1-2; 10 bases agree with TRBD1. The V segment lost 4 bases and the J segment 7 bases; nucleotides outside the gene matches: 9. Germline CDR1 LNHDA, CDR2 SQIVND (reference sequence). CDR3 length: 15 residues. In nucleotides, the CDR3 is TGTGCCAGTAGTAGATCCGGGACAGGGGCTGGTGGCTACACCTTC. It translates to CASSRSGTGAGGYTF.

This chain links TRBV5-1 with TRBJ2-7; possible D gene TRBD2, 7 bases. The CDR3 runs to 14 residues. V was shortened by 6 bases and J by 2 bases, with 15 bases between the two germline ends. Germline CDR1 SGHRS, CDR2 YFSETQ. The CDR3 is CASKGGGGPYEQYF. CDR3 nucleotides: TGCGCCAGCAAGGGGGGCGGGGGTCCCTACGAGCAGTACTTC. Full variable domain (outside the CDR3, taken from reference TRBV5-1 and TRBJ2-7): KAGVTQTPRYLIKTRGQQVTLSCSPISGHRSVSWYQQTPGQGLQFLFEYFSETQRNKGNFPGRFSGRQFSNSRSEMNVSTLELGDSALYLCASKGGGGPYEQYFGPGTRLTVT.

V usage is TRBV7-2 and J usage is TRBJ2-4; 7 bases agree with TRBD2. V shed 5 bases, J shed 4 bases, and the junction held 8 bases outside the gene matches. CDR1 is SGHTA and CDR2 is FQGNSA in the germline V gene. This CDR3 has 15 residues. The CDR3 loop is CASSPPAGGKNIQYF. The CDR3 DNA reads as TGTGCCAGCAGCCCCCCTGCCGGGGGGAAAAACATTCAGTACTTC.

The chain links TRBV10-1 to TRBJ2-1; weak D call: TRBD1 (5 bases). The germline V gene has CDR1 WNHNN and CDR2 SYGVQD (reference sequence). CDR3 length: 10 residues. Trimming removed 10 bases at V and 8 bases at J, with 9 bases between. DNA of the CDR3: TGCGCCAAAAAACAGGATGAGCAGTTCTTC. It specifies CAKKQDEQFF.

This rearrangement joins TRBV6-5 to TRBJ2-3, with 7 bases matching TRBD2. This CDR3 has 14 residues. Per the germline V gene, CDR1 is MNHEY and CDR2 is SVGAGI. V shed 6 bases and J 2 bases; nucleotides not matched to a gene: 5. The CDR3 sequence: CASRGGSVTDTQYF. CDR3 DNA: TGTGCCAGCAGGGGCGGGAGTGTCACAGATACGCAGTATTTT.

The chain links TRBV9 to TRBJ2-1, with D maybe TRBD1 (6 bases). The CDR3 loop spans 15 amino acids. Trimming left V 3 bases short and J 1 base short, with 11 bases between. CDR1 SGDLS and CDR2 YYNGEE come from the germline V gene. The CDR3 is CASSAVRGSYNEQFF. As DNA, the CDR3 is TGTGCCAGCAGCGCCGTCAGGGGTTCCTACAATGAGCAGTTCTTC.

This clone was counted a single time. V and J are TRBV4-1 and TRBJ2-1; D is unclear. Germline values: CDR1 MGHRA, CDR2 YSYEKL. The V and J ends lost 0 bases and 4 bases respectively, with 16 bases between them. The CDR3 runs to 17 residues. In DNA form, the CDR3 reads TGCGCCAGCAGCCAAGACGATACGAAGCTCCCTTACAATGAGCAGTTCTTC. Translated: CASSQDDTKLPYNEQFF.

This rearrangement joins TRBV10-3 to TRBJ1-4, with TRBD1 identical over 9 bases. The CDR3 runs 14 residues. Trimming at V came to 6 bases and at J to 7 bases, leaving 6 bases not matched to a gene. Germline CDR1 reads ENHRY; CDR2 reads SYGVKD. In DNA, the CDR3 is TGTGCCATCAGGGAGGACAGGGGAAGTGAAAAACTGTTTTTT. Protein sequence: CAIREDRGSEKLFF.

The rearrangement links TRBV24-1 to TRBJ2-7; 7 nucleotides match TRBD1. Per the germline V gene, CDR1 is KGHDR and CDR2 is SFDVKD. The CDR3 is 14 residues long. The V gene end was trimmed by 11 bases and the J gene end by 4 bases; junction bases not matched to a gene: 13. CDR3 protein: CANPPGQTVYEQYF. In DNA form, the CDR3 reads TGTGCCAATCCCCCGGGACAGACAGTTTACGAGCAGTACTTC.

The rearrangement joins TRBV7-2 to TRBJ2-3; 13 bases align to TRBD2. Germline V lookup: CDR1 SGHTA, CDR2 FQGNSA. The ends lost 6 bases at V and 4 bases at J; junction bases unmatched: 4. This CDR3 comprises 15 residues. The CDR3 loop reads CASRTGLAGADTQYF. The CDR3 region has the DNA TGTGCCAGCAGAACCGGACTAGCGGGGGCAGATACGCAGTATTTT.

CDR3 DNA sequence: TGTGCCAGCAGGACAGGGTATGGCTACACCTTC. This encodes CASRTGYGYTF. V is TRBV2 and J is TRBJ1-2, with TRBD1 identical over 7 bases. This CDR3 comprises 11 residues. Per germline, CDR1 SNHLY and CDR2 FYNNEI. Trimming cost V 6 bases and J 5 bases; bases outside gene matches: 0.

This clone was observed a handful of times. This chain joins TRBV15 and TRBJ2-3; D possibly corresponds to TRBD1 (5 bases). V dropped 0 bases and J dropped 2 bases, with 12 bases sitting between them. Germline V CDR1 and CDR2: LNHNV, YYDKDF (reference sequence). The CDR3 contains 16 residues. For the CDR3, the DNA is TGTGCCACCAGCAGAGATGCGCAGGGAATCACAGATACGCAGTATTTT. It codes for CATSRDAQGITDTQYF.